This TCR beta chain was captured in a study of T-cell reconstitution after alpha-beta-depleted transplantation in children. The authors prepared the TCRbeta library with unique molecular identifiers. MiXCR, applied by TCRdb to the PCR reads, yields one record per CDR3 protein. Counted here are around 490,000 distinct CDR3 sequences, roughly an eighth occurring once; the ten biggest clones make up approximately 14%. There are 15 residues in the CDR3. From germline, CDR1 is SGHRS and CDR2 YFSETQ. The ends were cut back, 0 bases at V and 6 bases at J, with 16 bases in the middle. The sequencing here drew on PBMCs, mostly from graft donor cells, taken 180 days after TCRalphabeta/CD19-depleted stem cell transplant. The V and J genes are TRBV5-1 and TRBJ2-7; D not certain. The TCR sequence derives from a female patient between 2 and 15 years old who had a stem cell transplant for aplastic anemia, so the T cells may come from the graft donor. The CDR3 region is CASSLEGPRRSEQYF. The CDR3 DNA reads TGCGCCAGCAGCTTGGAGGGCCCCCGGCGGTCCGAGCAGTACTTC. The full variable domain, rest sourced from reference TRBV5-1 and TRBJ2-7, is KAGVTQTPRYLIKTRGQQVTLSCSPISGHRSVSWYQQTPGQGLQFLFEYFSETQRNKGNFPGRFSGRQFSNSRSEMNVSTLELGDSALYLCASSLEGPRRSEQYFGPGTRLTVT.